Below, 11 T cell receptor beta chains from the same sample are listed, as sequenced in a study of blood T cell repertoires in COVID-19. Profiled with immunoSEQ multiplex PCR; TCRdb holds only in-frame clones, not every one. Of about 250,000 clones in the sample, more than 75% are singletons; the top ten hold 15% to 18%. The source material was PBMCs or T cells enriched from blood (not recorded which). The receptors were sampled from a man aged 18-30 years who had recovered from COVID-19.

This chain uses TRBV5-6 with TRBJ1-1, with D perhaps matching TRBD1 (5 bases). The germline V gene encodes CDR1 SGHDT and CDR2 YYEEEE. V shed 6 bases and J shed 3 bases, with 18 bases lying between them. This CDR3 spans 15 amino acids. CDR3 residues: CASILGAQRHTEAFF. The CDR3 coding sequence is TGTGCCAGCATACTTGGGGCCCAACGACACACTGAAGCTTTCTTT.

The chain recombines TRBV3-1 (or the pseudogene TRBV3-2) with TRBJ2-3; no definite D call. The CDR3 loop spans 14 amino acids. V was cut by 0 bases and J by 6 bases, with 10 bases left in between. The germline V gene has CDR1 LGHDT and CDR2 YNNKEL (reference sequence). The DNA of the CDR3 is TGTGCCAGCAGCCAAGATCCCAGCGACGATACGCAGTATTTT. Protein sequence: CASSQDPSDDTQYF.

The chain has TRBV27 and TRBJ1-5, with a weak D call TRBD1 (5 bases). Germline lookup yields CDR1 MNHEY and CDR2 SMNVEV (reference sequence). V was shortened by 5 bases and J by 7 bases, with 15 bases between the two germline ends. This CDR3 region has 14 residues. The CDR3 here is CASSVGREEQPQHF. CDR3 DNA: TGTGCCAGCAGTGTGGGCAGGGAGGAACAGCCCCAGCATTTT.

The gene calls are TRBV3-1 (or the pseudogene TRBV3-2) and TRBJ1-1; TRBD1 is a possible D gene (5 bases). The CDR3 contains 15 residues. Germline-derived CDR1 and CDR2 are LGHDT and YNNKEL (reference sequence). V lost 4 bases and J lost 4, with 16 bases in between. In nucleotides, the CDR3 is TGTGCCAGCAGCCGAAACAGGAATCTGGGCACTGAAGCTTTCTTT. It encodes CASSRNRNLGTEAFF.

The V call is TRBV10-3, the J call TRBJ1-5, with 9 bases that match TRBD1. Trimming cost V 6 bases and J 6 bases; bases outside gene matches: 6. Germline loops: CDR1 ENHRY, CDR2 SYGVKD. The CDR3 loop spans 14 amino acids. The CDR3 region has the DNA TGTGCCATCAGCTGGACAGGGGACGGTCAGCCCCAGCATTTT. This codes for CAISWTGDGQPQHF.

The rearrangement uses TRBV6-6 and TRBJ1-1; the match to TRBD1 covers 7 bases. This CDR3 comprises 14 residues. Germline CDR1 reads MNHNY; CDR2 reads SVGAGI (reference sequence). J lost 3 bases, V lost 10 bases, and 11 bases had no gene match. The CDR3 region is CATNPGTAYTEAFF. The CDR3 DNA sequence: TGTGCCACAAACCCTGGGACAGCCTACACTGAAGCTTTCTTT.

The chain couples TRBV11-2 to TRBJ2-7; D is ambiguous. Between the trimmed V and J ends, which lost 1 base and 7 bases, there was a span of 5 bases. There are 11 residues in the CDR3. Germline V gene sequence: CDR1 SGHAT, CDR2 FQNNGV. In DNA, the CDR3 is TGTGCCAGCAGCTTAGCGGAGGAGCAGTACTTC. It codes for CASSLAEEQYF. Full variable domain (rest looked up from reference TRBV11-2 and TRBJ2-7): EAGVAQSPRYKIIEKRQSVAFWCNPISGHATLYWYQQILGQGPKLLIQFQNNGVVDDSQLPKDRFSAERLKGVDSTLKIQPAKLEDSAVYLCASSLAEEQYFGPGTRLTVT.

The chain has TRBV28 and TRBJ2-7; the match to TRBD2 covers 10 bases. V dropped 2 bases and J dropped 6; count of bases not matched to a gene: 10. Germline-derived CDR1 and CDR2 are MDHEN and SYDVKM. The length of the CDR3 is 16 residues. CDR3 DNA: TGTGCCAGCAGTTTACCCCCGGCTAGCGGGAGTCTCGAGCAGTACTTC. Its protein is CASSLPPASGSLEQYF. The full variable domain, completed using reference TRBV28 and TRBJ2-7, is DVKVTQSSRYLVKRTGEKVFLECVQDMDHENMFWYRQDPGLGLRLIYFSYDVKMKEKGDIPEGYSVSREKKERFSLILESASTNQTSMYLCASSLPPASGSLEQYFGPGTRLTVT.

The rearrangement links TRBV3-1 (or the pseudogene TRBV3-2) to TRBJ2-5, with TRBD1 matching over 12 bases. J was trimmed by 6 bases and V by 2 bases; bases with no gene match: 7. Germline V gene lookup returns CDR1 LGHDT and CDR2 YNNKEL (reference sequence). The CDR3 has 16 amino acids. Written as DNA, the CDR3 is TGTGCCAGCAGCCAATCCGGGACAGGGGGCTCGAAGACCCAGTACTTC. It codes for CASSQSGTGGSKTQYF.

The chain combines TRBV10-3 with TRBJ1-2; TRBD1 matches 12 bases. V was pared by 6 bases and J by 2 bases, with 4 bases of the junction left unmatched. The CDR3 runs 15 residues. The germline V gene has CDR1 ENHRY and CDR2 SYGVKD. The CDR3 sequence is CAISLGTGGNYGYTF. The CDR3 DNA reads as TGTGCCATCAGCCTAGGGACAGGGGGCAACTATGGCTACACCTTC.

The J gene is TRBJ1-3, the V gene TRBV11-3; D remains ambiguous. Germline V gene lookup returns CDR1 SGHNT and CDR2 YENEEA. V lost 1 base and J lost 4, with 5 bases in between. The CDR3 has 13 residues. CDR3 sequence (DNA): TGTGCCAGCAGCTTAGGACACGGAAACACCATATATTTT. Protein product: CASSLGHGNTIYF.